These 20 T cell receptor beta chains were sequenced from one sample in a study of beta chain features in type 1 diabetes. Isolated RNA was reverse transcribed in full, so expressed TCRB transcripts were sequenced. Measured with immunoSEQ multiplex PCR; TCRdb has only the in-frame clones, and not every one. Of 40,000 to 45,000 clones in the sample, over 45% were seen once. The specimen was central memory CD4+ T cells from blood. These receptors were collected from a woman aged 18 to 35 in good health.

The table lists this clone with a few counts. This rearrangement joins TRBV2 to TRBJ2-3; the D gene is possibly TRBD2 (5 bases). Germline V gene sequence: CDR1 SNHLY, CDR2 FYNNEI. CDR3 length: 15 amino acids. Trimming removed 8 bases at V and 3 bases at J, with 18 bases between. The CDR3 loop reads CASGSVGGHTDTQYF. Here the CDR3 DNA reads TGTGCCAGCGGGTCAGTCGGAGGCCATACAGATACGCAGTATTTT. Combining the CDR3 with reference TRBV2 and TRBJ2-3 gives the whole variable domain EPEVTQTPSHQVTQMGQEVILRCVPISNHLYFYWYRQILGQKVEFLVSFYNNEISEKSEIFDDQFSVERPDGSNFTLKIRSTKLEDSAMYFCASGSVGGHTDTQYFGPGTRLTVL.

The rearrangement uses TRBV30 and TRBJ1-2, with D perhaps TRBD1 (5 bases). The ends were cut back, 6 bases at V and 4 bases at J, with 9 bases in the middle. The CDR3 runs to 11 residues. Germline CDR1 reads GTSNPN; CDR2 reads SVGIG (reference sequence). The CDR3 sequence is CACSQGYGYTF. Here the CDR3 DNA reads TGTGCCTGCTCCCAGGGCTATGGCTACACCTTC. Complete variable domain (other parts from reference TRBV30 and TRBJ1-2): SQTIHQWPATLVQPVGSPLSLECTVEGTSNPNLYWYRQAAGRGLQLLFYSVGIGQISSEVPQNLSASRPQDRQFILSSKKLLLSDSGFYLCACSQGYGYTFGSGTRLTVV.

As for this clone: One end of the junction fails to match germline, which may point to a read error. DNA of the CDR3: TGTGCCACCAGCGGAGACAGGGGGTTTTCCTATAATTCACCCCTCCACTTT. Amino acids: CATSGDRGFSYNSPLHF. J is TRBJ1-6 and V is TRBV15, with TRBD1 matching over 9 bases. Per the germline V gene, CDR1 is LNHNV and CDR2 is YYDKDF (reference sequence). The CDR3 extends over 17 amino acids.

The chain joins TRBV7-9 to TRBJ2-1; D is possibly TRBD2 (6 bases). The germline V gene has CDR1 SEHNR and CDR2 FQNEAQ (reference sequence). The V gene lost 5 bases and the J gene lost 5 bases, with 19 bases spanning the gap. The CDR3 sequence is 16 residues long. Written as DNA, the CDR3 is TGTGCCAGCAGCCCCCCAGCCGGGAGAGCTAACAATGAGCAGTTCTTC. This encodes CASSPPAGRANNEQFF.

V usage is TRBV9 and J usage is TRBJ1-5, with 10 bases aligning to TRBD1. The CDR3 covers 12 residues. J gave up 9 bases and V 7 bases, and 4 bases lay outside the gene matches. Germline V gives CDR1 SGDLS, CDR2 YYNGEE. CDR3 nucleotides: TGTGCCAGCGGGACAGGGGAGATGCCCCAGCATTTT. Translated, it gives CASGTGEMPQHF.

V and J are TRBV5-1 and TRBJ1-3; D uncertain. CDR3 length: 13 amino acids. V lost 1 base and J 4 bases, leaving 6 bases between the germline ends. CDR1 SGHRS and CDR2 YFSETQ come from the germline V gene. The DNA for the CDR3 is TGCGCCAGCAGCTTGTACTCCGGAAACACCATATATTTT. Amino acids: CASSLYSGNTIYF.

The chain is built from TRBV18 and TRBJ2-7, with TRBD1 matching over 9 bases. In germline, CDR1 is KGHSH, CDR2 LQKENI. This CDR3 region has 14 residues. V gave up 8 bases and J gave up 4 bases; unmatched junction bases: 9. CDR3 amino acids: CASTPQGAMYEQYF. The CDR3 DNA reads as TGTGCCAGCACCCCACAGGGGGCTATGTACGAGCAGTACTTC. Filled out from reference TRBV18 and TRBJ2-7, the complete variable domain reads NAGVMQNPRHLVRRRGQEARLRCSPMKGHSHVYWYRQLPEEGLKFMVYLQKENIIDESGMPKERFSAEFPKEGPSILRIQQVVRGDSAAYFCASTPQGAMYEQYFGPGTRLTVT.

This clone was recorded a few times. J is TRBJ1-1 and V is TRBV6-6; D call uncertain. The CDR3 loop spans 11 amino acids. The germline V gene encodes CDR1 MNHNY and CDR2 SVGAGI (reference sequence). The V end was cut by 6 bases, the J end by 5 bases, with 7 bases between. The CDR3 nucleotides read TGTGCCAGCAGCCCTCGTACTGAAGCTTTCTTT. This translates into CASSPRTEAFF.

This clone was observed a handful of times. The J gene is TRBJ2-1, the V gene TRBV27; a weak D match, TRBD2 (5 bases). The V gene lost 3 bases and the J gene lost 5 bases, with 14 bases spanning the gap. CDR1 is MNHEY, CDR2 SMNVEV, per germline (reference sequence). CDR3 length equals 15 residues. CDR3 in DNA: TGTGCCAGCAGTTTCGACGGGCTCGGGGACAATGAGCAGTTCTTC. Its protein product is CASSFDGLGDNEQFF.

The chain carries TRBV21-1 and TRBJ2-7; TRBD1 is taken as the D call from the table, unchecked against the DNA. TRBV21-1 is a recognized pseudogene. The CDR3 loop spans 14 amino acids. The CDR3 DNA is TGTGCCAGCACCCCCTTGACAGTCACCTACGAGCAGTACTTC. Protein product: CASTPLTVTYEQYF.

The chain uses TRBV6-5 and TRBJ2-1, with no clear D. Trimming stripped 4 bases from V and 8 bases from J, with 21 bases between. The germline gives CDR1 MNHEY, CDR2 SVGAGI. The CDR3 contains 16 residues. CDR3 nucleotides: TGTGCCAGCAGTTTTAAGACTTCACCCCCGGTCGATGAGCAGTTCTTC. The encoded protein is CASSFKTSPPVDEQFF.

The CDR3 DNA reads as TGCGCCAGCAGCCCCGGGACAGTCACAGATACGCAGTATTTT. This translates into CASSPGTVTDTQYF. V is TRBV4-1 and J is TRBJ2-3, with 7 bases fitting TRBD1. Trimming at V came to 4 bases and at J to 2 bases, leaving 3 bases not matched to a gene. This CDR3 has 14 residues. Germline V gene lookup returns CDR1 MGHRA and CDR2 YSYEKL.

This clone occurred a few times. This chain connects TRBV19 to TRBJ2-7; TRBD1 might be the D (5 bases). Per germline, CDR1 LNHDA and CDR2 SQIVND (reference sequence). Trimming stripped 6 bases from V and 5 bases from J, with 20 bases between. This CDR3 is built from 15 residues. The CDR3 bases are TGTGCCAGTAGCCTTCGCCGGTCAGGGAAAGACGAGCAGTACTTC. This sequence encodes CASSLRRSGKDEQYF.

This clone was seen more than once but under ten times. CDR3 nucleotide sequence: TGTGCCATCAGTGAAAATCCCAGGGGTGGCAATCAGCCCCAGCATTTT. Residues: CAISENPRGGNQPQHF. This rearrangement joins TRBV10-3 to TRBJ1-5, with D perhaps TRBD1 (6 bases). Between the trimmed V and J ends, which lost 3 bases and 2 bases, there was a span of 14 bases. The CDR3 has 16 amino acids. Germline assignment: CDR1 ENHRY and CDR2 SYGVKD.

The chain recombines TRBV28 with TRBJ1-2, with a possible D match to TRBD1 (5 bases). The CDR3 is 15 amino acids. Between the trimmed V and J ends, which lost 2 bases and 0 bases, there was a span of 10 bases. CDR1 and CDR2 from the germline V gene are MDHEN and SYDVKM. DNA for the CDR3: TGTGCCAGCAGTTTAACGGGGGGAGCTAACTATGGCTACACCTTC. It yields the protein CASSLTGGANYGYTF.

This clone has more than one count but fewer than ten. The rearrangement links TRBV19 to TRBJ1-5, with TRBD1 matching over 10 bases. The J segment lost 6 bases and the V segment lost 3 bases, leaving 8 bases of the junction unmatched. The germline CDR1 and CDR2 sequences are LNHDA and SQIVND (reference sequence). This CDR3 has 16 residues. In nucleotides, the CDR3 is TGTGCCAGTAGTATCGGGGACAGGGGCGCCTCTCAGCCCCAGCATTTT. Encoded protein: CASSIGDRGASQPQHF.

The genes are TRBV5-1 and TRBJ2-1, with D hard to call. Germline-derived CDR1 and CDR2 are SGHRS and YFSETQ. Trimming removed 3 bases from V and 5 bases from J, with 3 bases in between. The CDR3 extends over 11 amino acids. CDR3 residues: CASSWHNEQFF. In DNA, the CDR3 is TGCGCCAGCAGCTGGCACAATGAGCAGTTCTTC.

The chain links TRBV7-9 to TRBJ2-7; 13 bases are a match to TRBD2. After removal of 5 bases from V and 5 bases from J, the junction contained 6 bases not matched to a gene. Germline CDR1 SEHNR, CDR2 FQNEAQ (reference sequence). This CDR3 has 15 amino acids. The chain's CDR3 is CASSPRTSGSDEQYF. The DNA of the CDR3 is TGTGCCAGCAGCCCCCGGACTAGCGGGAGCGACGAGCAGTACTTC.

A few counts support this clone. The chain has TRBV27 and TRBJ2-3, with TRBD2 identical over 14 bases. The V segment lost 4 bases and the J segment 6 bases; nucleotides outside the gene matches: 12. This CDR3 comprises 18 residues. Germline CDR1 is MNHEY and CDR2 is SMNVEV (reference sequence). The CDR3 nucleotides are TGTGCCAGCAGTTACCAGGGACTAGCGGGAGTCGCTGTGGATACGCAGTATTTT. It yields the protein CASSYQGLAGVAVDTQYF.

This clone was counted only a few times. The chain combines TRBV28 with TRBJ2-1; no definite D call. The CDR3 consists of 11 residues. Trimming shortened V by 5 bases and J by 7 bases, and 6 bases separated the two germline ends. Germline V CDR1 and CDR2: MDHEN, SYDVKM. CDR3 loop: CASSRLNEQFF. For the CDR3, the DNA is TGTGCCAGCAGTCGTTTGAATGAGCAGTTCTTC.